This T cell receptor beta chain was recorded in a study of CD8 T cells in ankylosing spondylitis. General study results and limits: As for the disease-linked clones, they showed a CD8+ phenotype and occurred at relatively low frequencies in peripheral blood. As reported, disease-linked clones showed significant enrichment in matched ankylosing spondylitis synovial fluid. A subset of motif variants has previously been described in the synovial fluid and blood of reactive arthritis. A motif of 7 to 9 highly homologous TCR beta variants was seen as apparently characteristic of ankylosing spondylitis blood.

Comments on this clonotype: The antigen remains unidentified.

A quantitative 5'-RACE method, one with molecular barcodes, was used to make TCR beta libraries. One entry per CDR3 protein results from TCRdb running MiXCR on the 5' RACE reads. The sample contains approximately 300,000 distinct CDR3 sequences, 7.5% to 9% of which appear only once. The specimen was blood, either unsorted or a sorted T cell fraction (not recorded which). The clonotype originates from a male donor with ankylosing spondylitis.

CDR3 DNA sequence: TGCGCCAGCAGACCTCCGGGACAGGCGGGTTCTAATGAAAAACTGTTTTTT. Its protein product is CASRPPGQAGSNEKLFF. The chain has TRBV5-1 and TRBJ1-4; 8 bases are a match to TRBD1. The germline V gene encodes CDR1 SGHRS and CDR2 YFSETQ. Trimming removed 5 bases from V and 3 bases from J; junction bases left unmatched: 12. The CDR3 runs to 17 residues. The full variable domain, rest sourced from reference TRBV5-1 and TRBJ1-4, is KAGVTQTPRYLIKTRGQQVTLSCSPISGHRSVSWYQQTPGQGLQFLFEYFSETQRNKGNFPGRFSGRQFSNSRSEMNVSTLELGDSALYLCASRPPGQAGSNEKLFFGSGTQLSVL.